Only a few counts were recorded for the clone carrying this T cell receptor (beta chain). Antigen specificity is unknown. TCRdb independently ran MiXCR on the RT-PCR reads; one entry per CDR3 protein. The table has fewer than 600,000 distinct CDR3 sequences, approximately 7.3% seen once; the top ten hold roughly 13%. Germline trimming cut 5 bases from V and 2 bases from J; bases unmatched to any gene: 12. The CDR3 loop spans 16 amino acids. Germline CDR1 is DFQATT and CDR2 is SNEGSKA (reference sequence). The source of the sample is a study of response to subunit inactivated influenza vaccine. Regarding the study as a whole: The authors proposed limited new T cell recruitment per seasonal influenza vaccination.

The chain employs TRBV20-1 and TRBJ2-3, with 8 bases fitting TRBD1. The sequence came from a man aged 50-75 years who received an inactivated influenza vaccine. Material: PBMCs from blood, obtained around 25 months after vaccination. CDR3 residues: CSAPGGTGLNTDTQYF. The CDR3 region has the DNA TGCAGTGCTCCCGGAGGGACAGGCCTCAACACAGATACGCAGTATTTT.